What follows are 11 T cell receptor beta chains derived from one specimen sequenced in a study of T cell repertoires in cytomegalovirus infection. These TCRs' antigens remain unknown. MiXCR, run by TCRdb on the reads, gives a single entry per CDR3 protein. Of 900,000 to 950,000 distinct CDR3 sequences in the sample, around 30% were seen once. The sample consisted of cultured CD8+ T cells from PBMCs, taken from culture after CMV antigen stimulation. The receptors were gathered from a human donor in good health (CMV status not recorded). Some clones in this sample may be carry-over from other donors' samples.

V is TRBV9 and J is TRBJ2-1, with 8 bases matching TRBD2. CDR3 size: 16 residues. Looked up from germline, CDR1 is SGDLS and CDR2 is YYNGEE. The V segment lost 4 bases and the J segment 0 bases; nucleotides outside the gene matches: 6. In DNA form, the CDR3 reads TGTGCCAGCAGCCATAGAGCGGGGGTCTCCTACAATGAGCAGTTCTTC. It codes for CASSHRAGVSYNEQFF.

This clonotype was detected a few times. This CDR3 reads CAISDSGTSQHTQYF. The CDR3, as DNA: TGTGCCATCAGTGATTCCGGGACATCACAACATACGCAGTATTTT. V and J are TRBV10-3 and TRBJ2-3; TRBD1 might be the D (6 bases). CDR1 and CDR2 (germline): ENHRY, SYGVKD. The CDR3 has 15 amino acids. The V end was cut by 3 bases, the J end by 7 bases, with 17 bases between.

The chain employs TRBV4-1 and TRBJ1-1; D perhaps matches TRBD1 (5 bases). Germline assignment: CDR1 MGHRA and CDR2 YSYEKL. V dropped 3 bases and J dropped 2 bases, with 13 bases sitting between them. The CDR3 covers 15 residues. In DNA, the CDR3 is TGCGCCAGCAGCCACCTAGGACACTTTAACACTGAAGCTTTCTTT. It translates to CASSHLGHFNTEAFF.

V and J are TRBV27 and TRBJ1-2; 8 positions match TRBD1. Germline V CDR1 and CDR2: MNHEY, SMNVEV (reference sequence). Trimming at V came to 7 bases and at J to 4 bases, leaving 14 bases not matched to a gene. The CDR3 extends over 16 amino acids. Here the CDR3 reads CASTPRGLPLPYGYTF. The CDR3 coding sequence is TGTGCCAGCACCCCCAGGGGGCTTCCGCTTCCCTATGGCTACACCTTC.

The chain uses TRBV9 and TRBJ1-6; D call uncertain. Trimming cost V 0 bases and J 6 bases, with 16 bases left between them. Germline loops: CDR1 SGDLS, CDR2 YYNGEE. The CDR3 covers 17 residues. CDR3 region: CASSVDPQLTFNSPLHF. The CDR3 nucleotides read TGTGCCAGCAGCGTAGACCCACAGCTCACATTTAATTCACCCCTCCACTTT.

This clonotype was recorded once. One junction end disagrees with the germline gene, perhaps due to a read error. The DNA for the CDR3 is TGTGCCAACAGTCCCCGACTAGCGGGGCGGGGAGATACGCAGTATTTT. Its translation is CANSPRLAGRGDTQYF. This rearrangement joins TRBV28 to TRBJ2-3; TRBD2 matches at 11 bases. The CDR3 has 16 amino acids. In germline, CDR1 is MDHEN, CDR2 SYDVKM.

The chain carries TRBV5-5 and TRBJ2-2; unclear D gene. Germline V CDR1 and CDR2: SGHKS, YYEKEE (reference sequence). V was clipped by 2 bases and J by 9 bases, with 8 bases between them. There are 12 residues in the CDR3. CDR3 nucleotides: TGTGCCAGCAGCTTCTCTTCCTGGGAGCTGTTTTTT. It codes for CASSFSSWELFF.

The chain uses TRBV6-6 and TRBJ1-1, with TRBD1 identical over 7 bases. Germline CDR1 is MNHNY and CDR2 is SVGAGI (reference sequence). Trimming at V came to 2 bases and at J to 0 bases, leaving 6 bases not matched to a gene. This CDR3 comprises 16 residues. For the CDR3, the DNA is TGTGCCAGCAGTTACGACAGGGATAATATGAACACTGAAGCTTTCTTT. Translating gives CASSYDRDNMNTEAFF.

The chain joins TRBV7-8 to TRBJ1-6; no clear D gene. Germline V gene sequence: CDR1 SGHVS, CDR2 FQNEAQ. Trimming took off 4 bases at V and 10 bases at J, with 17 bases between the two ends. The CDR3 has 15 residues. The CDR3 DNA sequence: TGTGCCAGCAGCTCTTTGGACGGTATGCGATCACCCCTCCACTTT. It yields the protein CASSSLDGMRSPLHF.

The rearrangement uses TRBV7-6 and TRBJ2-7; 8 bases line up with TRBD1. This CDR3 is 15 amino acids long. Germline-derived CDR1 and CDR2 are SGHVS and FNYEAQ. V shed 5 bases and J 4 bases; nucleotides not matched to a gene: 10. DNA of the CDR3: TGTGCCAGCAGCCCTAGGGGACAGGCCAGATACGAGCAGTACTTC. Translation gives CASSPRGQARYEQYF.

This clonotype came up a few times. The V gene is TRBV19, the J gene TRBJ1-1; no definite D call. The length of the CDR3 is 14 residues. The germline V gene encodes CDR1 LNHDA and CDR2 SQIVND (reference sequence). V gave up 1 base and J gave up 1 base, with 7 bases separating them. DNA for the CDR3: TGTGCCAGTAGTATAGGTTCAGAGAACACTGAAGCTTTCTTT. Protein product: CASSIGSENTEAFF. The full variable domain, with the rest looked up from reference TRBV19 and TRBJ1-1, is DGGITQSPKYLFRKEGQNVTLSCEQNLNHDAMYWYRQDPGQGLRLIYYSQIVNDFQKGDIAEGYSVSREKKESFPLTVTSAQKNPTAFYLCASSIGSENTEAFFGQGTRLTVV.